The clone carrying this T cell receptor beta chain was seen only a few times. Its antigen remains unknown. The sample originates from a study of identical twins. Findings and caveats of the study: The study found that models underestimated out-of-frame TCR alpha sharing in monozygotic twins.

The CDR3 runs to 15 residues. The ends were cut back, 2 bases at V and 7 bases at J, with 17 bases in the middle. Only healthy Caucasians were included as donors. TCRdb passed the 5' RACE reads through MiXCR, listing each CDR3 protein once. Among a few hundred thousand distinct CDR3 sequences listed, 13% to 15% were seen once. The same data also contributed to another study, on yellow fever vaccine responses in identical twins. From that paper: Among the twins, the vaccine T cell response reportedly seemed partly convergent and partly personalized.

This TCR was recovered from a woman between 18 and 30 years old in good health. The V and J genes are TRBV12-3 or TRBV12-4 and TRBJ2-5, with D perhaps TRBD2 (6 bases). The sample taken for sequencing was CD4+ T cells sorted from blood. The CDR3 coding sequence is TGTGCCAGCAGTTTAAGGGGAGGTAGCGAGGGGACCCAGTACTTC. This codes for CASSLRGGSEGTQYF.